This TCR beta chain was recovered during a study of shared clonotypes between healthy human individuals. This clone was found once. The CDR3 runs 13 residues. V was clipped by 4 bases and J by 5 bases; unmatched bases: 3. Germline CDR1 reads LGHNA; CDR2 reads YNFKEQ. Terminally differentiated effector memory CD45RA+ cells were left out of the naive CD8 fraction, which was CD45RO-negative and positively selected for CCR7. Per the study methods: ImmunoSEQ output held junction-only sequences without quality scores, so filtering differed. Some clones are missing from TCRdb's copy, which holds only in-frame ones; the method was immunoSEQ multiplex PCR. V and J calls and clone size come straight from that table; D and trimming were deduced from the DNA. Counted here are about 2.2 million clones, 85% to 95% occurring once; the ten biggest clones make up under 2%.

V and J are TRBV4-2 and TRBJ2-7; 9 bases line up with TRBD2. The sequenced sample was naive CD8+ T cells from PBMCs. The source of this sequence is a man between 18 and 35 years old in good health. Some clones in this sample may be carry-over from other donors' samples. CDR3 nucleotides: TGTGCCAGCAGCCCGGGCGGGAGGGACGAGCAGTACTTC. Translated: CASSPGGRDEQYF.